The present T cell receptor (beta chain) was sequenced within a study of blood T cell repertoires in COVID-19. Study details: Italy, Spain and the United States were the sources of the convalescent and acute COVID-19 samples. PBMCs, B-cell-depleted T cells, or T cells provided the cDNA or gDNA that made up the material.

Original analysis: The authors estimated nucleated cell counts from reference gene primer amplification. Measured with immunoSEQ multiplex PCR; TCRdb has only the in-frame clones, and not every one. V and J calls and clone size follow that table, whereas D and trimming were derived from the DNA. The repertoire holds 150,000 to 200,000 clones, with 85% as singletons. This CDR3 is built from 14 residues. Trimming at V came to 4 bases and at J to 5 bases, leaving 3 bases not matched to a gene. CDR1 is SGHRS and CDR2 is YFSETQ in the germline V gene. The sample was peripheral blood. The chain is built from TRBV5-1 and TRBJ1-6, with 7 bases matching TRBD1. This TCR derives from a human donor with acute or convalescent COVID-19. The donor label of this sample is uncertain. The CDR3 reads CASSPGTDNSPLHF. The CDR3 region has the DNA TGCGCCAGCAGCCCCGGGACAGATAATTCACCCCTCCACTTT.